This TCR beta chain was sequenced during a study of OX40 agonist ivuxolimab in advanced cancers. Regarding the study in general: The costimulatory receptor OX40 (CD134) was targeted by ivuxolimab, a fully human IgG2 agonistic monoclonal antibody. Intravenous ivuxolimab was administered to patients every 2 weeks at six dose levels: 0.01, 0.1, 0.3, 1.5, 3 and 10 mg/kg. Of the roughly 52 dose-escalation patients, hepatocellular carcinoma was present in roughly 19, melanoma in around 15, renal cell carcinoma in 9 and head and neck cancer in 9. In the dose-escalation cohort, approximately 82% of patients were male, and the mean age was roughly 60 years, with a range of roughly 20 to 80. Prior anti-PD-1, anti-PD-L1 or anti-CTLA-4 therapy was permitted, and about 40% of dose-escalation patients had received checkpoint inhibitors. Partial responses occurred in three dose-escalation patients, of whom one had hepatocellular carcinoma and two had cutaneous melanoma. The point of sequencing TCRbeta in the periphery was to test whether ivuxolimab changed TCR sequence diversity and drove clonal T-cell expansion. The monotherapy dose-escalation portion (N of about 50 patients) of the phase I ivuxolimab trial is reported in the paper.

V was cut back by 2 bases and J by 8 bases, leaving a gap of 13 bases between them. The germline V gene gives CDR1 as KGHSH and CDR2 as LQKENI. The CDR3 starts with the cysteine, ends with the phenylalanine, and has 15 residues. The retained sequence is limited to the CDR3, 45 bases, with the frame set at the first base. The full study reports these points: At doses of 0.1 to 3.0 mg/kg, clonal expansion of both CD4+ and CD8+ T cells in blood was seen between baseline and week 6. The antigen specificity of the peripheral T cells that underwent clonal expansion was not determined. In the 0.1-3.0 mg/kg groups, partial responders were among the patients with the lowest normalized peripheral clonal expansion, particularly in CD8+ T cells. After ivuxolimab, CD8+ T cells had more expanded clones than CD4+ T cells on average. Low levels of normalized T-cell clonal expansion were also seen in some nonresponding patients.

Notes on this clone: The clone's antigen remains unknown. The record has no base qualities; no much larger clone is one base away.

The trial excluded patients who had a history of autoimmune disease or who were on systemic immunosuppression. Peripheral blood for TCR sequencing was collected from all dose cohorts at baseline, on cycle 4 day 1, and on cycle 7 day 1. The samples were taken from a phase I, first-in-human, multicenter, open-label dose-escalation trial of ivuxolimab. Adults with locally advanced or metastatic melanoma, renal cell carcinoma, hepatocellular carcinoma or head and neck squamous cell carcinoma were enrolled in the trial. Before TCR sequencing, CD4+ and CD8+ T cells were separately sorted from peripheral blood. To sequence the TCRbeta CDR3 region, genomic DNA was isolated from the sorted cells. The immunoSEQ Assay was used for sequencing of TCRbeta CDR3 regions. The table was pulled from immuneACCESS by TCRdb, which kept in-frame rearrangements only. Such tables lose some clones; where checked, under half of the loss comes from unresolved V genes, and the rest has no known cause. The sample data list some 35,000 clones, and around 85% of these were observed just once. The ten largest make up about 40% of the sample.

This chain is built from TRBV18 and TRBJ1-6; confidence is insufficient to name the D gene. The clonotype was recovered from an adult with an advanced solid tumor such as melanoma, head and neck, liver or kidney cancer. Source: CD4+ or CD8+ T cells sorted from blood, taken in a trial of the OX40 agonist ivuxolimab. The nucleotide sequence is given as TGTGCCAGCTCACCAGGGCAGTCCGGAGATTCACCCCTCCACTTT. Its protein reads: CASSPGQSGDSPLHF.